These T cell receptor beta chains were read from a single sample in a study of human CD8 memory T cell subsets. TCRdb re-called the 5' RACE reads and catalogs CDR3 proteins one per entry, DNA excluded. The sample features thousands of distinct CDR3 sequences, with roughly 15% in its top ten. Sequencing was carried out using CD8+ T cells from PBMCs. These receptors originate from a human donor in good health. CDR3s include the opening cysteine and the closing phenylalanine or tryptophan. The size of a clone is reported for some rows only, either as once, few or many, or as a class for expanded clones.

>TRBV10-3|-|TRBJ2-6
CAISDGTSGSGANVLTF
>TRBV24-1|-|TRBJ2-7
CATSDGGLAGVEQYF
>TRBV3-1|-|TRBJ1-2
CASSQKTGAHGYTF
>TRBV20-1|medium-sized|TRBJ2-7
CSASDSGQADSYEQYF
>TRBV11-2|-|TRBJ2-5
CASSLTSGRAEETQYF
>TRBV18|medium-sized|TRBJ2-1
CASRGTSANEQFF
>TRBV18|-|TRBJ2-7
CASRYSYEQYF
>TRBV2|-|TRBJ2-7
CASGDRQLYEQYF
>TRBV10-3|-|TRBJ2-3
CAISLGGTGASTDTQYF
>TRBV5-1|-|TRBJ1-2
CASSLDQGYGYTF
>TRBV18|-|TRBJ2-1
CASSPPASNEQFF
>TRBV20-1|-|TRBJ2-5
CSARDPLAGGPDKETQYF
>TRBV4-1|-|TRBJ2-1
CASSQKLAGAHNEQFF
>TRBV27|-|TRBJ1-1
CASSFAPGGDNTEAFF
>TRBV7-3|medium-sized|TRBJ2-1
CASSLEAGALNEQFF
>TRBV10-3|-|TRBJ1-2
CAISESGTGGVYGYTF
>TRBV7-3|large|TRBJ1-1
CASTPVVGTEAFF
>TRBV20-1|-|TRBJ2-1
CSARDPSGSSYNEQFF
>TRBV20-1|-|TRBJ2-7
CSARGSGEQYF